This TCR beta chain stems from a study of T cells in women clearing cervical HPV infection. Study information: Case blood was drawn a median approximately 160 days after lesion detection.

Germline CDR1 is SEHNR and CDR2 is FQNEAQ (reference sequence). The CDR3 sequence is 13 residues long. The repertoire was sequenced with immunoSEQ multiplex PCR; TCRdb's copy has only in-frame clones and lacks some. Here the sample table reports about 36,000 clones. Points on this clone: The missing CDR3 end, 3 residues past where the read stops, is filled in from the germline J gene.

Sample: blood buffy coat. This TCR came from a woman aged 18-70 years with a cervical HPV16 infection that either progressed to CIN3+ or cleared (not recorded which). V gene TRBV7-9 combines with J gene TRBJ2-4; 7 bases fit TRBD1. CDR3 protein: CASSSVGQLGQYF. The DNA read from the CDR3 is TGTGCCAGCAGCTCAGTGGGACAGCTTGGT.